Described below is a single T cell receptor beta chain sequence and its context. The antigen is not known. This CDR3 comprises 15 residues. CDR1 and CDR2 (germline): GTSNPN, SVGIG (reference sequence). J was trimmed by 6 bases and V by 0 bases; bases with no gene match: 4. This sample was included in a study of T cell responses to AZD1222 COVID-19 vaccine. Study-level background: Second-dose intervals near 4 or 12 weeks were combined.

Profiling relied on immunoSEQ multiplex PCR, and the TCRdb table lists in-frame clones only, not all of them. The sample lists roughly 180,000 clones; 94% were seen once. Study-wide results and limits: Baseline serology detected seropositivity in only six AZD1222 recipients. Increases in Spike-specific TCR breadth and depth were seen after two AZD1222 doses.

The clonotype was recovered from an adult in good health. This specimen was peripheral blood, taken on day 0 of AZD1222 vaccination. The genes are TRBV30 and TRBJ2-3; 12 bases are shared with TRBD2. CDR3: CAWSVASGRGDTQYF. The CDR3 nucleotides are TGTGCCTGGAGTGTGGCTAGCGGGAGGGGGGATACGCAGTATTTT.